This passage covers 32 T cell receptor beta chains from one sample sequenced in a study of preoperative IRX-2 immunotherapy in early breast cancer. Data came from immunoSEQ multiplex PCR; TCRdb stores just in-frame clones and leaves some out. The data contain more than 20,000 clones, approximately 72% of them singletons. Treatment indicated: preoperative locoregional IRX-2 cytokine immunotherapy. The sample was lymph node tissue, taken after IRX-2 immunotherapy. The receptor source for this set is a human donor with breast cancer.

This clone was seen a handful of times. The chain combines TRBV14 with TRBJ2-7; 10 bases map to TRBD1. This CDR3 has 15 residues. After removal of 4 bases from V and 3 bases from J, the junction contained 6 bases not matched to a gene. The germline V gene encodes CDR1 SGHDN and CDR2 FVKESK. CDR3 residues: CASSPWDRGGYEQYF. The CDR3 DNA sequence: TGTGCCAGCAGCCCTTGGGACAGGGGAGGCTACGAGCAGTACTTC.

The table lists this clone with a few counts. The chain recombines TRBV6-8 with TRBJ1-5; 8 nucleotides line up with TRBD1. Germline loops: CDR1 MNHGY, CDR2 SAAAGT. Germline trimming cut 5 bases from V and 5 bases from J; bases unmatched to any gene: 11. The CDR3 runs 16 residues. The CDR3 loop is CASSARGRGRDQPQHF. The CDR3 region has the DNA TGTGCCAGCAGTGCCAGGGGGCGCGGGAGGGATCAGCCCCAGCATTTT.

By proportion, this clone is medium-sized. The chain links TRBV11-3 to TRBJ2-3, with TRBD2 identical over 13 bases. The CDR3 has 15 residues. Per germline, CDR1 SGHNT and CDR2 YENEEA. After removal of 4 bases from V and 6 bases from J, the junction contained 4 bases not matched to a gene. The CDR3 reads CASSSRTSGSDTQYF. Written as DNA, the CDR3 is TGTGCCAGCAGCTCGAGGACTAGCGGGAGTGATACGCAGTATTTT.

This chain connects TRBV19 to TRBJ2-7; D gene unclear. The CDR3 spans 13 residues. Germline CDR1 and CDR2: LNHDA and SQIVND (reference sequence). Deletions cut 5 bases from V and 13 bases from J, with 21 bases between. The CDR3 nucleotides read TGTGCCAGTAGTGACGGGCCCTCCAGACCCTTCTACTTC. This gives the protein CASSDGPSRPFYF.

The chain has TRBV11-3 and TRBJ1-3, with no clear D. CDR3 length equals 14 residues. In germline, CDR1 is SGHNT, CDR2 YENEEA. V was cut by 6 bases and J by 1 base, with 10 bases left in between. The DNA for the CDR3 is TGTGCCAGCAGGCCGGGCCCTTCTGGAAACACCATATATTTT. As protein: CASRPGPSGNTIYF. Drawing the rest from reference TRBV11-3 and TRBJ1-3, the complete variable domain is EAGVVQSPRYKIIEKKQPVAFWCNPISGHNTLYWYLQNLGQGPELLIRYENEEAVDDSQLPKDRFSAERLKGVDSTLKIQPAELGDSAVYLCASRPGPSGNTIYFGEGSWLTVV.

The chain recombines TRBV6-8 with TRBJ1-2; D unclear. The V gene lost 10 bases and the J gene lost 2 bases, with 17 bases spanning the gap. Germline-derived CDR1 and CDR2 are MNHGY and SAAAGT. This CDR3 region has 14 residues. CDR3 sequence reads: CAINPPSHNYGYTF. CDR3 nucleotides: TGTGCCATAAACCCCCCTTCCCACAACTATGGCTACACCTTC.

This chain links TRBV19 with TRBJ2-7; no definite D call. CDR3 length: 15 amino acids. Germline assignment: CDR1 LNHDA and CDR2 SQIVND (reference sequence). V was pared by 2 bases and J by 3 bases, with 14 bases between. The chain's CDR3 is CASSIFLTLSYEQYF. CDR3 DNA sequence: TGTGCCAGTAGTATATTCCTGACACTTAGCTACGAGCAGTACTTC.

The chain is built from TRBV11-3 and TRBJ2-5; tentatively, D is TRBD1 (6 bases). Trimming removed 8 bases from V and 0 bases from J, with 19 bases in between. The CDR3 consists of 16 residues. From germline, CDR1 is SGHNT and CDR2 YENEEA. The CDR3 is CASSPRWGQNQETQYF. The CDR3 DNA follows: TGTGCCAGCTCACCCAGGTGGGGGCAAAACCAAGAGACCCAGTACTTC.

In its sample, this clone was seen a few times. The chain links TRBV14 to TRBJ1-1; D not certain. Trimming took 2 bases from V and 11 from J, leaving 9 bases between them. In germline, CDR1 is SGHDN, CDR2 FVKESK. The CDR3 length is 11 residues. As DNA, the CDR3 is TGTGCCAGCAGCCAAACTGATAGCGCTTTCTTT. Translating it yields CASSQTDSAFF.

The chain's CDR3 is CASSLEAKPYNEQFF. DNA for the CDR3: TGTGCCAGCAGCTTAGAGGCGAAGCCTTACAATGAGCAGTTCTTC. This rearrangement joins TRBV11-3 to TRBJ2-1; D not certain. The CDR3 spans 15 residues. Germline V CDR1 and CDR2: SGHNT, YENEEA. Trimming shortened V by 0 bases and J by 4 bases, and 10 bases separated the two germline ends.

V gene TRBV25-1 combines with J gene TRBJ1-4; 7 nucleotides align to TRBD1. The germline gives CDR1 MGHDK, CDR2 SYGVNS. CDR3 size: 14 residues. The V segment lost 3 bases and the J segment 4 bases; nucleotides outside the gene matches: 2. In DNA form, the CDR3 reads TGTGCCAGCAGTGAGACAGGGAATAATGAAAAACTGTTTTTT. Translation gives CASSETGNNEKLFF.

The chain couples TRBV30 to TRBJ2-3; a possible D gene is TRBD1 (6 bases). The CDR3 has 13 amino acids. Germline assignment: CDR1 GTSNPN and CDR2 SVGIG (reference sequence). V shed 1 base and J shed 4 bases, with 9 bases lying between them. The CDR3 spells CAWSGDTSDTQYF. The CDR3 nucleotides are TGTGCCTGGAGTGGGGACACCTCAGATACGCAGTATTTT.

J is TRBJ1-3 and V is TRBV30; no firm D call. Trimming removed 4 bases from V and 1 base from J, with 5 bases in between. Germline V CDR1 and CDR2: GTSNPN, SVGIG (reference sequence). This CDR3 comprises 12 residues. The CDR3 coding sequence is TGTGCCTGGACAGGTTCTGGAAACACCATATATTTT. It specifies CAWTGSGNTIYF.

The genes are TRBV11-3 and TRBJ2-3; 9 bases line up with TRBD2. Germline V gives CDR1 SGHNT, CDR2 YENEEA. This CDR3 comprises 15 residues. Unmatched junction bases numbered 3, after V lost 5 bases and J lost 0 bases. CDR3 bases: TGTGCCAGCAGCATAAGCGGGAGGAGCACAGATACGCAGTATTTT. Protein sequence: CASSISGRSTDTQYF.

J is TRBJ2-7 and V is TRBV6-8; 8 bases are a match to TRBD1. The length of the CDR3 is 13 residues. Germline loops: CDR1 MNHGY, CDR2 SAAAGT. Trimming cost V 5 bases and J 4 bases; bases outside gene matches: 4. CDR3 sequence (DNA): TGTGCCAGCAGTCGGACAGGGAGGTACGAGCAGTACTTC. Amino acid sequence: CASSRTGRYEQYF.

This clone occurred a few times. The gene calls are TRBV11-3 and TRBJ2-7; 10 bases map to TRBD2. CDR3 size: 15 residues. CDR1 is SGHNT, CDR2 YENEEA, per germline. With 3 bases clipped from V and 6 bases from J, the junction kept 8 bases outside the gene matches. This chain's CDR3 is CASSFAAGGPIEQYF. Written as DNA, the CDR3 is TGTGCCAGCAGCTTTGCAGCGGGAGGGCCGATCGAGCAGTACTTC.

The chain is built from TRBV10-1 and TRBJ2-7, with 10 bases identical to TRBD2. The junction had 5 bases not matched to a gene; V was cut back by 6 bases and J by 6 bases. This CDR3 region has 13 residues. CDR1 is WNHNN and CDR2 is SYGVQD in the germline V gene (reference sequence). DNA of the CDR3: TGCGCCAGCAGCCTAGCGGGAGTGTCCGAGCAGTACTTC. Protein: CASSLAGVSEQYF.

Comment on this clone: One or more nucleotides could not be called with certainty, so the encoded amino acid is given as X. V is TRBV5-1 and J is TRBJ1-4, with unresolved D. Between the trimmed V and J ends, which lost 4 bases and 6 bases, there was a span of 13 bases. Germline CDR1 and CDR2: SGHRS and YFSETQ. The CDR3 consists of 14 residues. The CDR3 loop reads CASSPFFXDEKLFF. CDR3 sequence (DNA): TGCGCCAGCAGCCCTTTCTTTRGGGATGAAAAACTGTTTTTT.

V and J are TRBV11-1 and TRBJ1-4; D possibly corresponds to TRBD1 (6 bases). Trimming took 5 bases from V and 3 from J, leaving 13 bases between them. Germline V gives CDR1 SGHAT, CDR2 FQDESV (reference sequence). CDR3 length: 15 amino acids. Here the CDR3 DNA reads TGTGCCAGCAGCCGAGCAGGGGCGGCTAATGAAAAACTGTTTTTT. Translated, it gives CASSRAGAANEKLFF. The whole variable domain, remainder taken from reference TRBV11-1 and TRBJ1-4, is EAEVAQSPRYKITEKSQAVAFWCDPISGHATLYWYRQILGQGPELLVQFQDESVVDDSQLPKDRFSAERLKGVDSTLKIQPAELGDSAMYLCASSRAGAANEKLFFGSGTQLSVL.

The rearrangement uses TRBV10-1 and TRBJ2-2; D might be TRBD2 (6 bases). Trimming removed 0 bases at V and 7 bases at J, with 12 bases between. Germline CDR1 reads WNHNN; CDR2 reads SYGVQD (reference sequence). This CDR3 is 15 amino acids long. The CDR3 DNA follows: TGCGCCAGCAGTGAGTCGACGAGAGCGGGCGGGGAGCTGTTTTTT. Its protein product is CASSESTRAGGELFF.

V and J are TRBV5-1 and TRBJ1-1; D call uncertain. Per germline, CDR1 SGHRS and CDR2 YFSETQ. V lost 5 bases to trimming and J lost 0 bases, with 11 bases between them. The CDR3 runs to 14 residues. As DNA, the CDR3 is TGCGCCAGCAGTTTCGAGGGCATGAACACTGAAGCTTTCTTT. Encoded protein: CASSFEGMNTEAFF.

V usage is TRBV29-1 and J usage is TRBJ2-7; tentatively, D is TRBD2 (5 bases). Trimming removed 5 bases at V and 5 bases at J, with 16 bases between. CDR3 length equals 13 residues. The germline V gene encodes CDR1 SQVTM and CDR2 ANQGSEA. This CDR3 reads CSVLTFYGDEQYF. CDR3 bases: TGCAGCGTTCTGACCTTCTACGGGGACGAGCAGTACTTC.

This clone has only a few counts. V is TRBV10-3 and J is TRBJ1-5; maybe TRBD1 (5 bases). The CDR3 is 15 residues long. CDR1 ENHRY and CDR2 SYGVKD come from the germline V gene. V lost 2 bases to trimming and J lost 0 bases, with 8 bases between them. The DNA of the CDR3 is TGTGCCATCAGTGAGGACAGTTATAGCAATCAGCCCCAGCATTTT. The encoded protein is CAISEDSYSNQPQHF.

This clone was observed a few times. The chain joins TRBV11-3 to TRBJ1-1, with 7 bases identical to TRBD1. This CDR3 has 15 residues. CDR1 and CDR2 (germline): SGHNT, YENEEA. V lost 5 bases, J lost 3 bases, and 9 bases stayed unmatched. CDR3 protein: CASSAWDSGDTEAFF. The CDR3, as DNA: TGTGCCAGCAGCGCCTGGGACAGCGGCGACACTGAAGCTTTCTTT. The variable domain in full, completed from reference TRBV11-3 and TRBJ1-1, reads EAGVVQSPRYKIIEKKQPVAFWCNPISGHNTLYWYLQNLGQGPELLIRYENEEAVDDSQLPKDRFSAERLKGVDSTLKIQPAELGDSAVYLCASSAWDSGDTEAFFGQGTRLTVV.

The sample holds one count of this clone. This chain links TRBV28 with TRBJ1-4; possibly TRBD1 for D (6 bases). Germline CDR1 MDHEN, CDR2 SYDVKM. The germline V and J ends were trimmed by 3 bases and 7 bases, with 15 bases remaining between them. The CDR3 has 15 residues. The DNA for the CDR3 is TGTGCCAGCAGTTTTTCCCAGGGGTGGGTTGAAAAACTGTTTTTT. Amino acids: CASSFSQGWVEKLFF.

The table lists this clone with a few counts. CDR3: CASSPQARGTGELFF. CDR3 nucleotide sequence: TGTGCCAGTAGCCCACAGGCCCGTGGCACCGGGGAGCTGTTTTTT. V gene TRBV19 combines with J gene TRBJ2-2, with D possibly TRBD1 on 5 matching bases. The CDR3 covers 15 residues. Trimming pared 6 bases from V and 4 bases from J, leaving 15 bases between. The germline V gene has CDR1 LNHDA and CDR2 SQIVND (reference sequence).

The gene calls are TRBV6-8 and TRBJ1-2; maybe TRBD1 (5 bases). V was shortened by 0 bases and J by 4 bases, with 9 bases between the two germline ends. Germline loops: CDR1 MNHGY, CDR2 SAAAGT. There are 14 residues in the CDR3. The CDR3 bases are TGTGCCAGCAGTTACTCGGCAGGGTTCTATGGCTACACCTTC. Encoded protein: CASSYSAGFYGYTF.

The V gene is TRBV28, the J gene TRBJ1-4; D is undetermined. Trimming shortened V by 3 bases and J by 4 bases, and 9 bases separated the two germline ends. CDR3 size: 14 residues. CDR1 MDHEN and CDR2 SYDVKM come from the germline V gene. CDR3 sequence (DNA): TGTGCCAGCAGTTTGGAAGCGTTTAATGAAAAACTGTTTTTT. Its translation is CASSLEAFNEKLFF.

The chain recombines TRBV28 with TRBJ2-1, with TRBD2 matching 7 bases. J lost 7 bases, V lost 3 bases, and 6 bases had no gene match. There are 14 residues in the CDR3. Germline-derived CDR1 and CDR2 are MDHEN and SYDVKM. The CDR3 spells CASSFGGSQNEQFF. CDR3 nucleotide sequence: TGTGCCAGCAGTTTTGGCGGGAGCCAAAATGAGCAGTTCTTC.

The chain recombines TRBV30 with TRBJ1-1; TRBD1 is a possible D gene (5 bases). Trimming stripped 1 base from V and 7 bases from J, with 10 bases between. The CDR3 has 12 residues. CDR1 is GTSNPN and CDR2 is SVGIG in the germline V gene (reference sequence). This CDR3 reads CAWSERGYEAFF. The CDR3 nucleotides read TGTGCCTGGAGTGAGAGGGGCTATGAAGCTTTCTTT.

The CDR3 sequence is CASSSGQGASGYTF. The DNA of the CDR3 is TGTGCCAGCAGCTCAGGACAGGGGGCCAGTGGCTACACCTTC. V and J are TRBV7-6 and TRBJ1-2; TRBD1 matches 11 bases. Unmatched junction bases numbered 5, after V lost 4 bases and J lost 7 bases. This CDR3 is built from 14 residues. Per germline, CDR1 SGHVS and CDR2 FNYEAQ.

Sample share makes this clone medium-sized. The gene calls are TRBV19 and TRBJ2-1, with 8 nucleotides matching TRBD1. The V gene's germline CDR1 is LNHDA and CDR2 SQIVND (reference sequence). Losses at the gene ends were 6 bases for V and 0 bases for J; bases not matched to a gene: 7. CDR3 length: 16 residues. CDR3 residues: CASSTDRESSYNEQFF. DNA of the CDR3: TGTGCCAGTAGCACGGACAGGGAGAGCTCCTACAATGAGCAGTTCTTC.